These T cell receptor beta chains were read from a single sample in a study of human T cells and chemical hapten exposure. TCRdb recomputed calls from the RACE reads with MiXCR, one row per CDR3 protein. The sample yields roughly 88,000 distinct CDR3 sequences, 8% to 10% seen once. Sample: whole blood, taken in connection with sensitization to the hapten diphenylcyclopropenone (DPC). The receptors originated from a woman aged 40 to 49 with alopecia areata. Some clones in this sample may be carry-over from other donors' samples. CDR3s include the opening cysteine and the closing phenylalanine or tryptophan. D genes are given only for firm matches. Size tells how often a clone was seen (once, few, many) or the class of an expanded clone, and some rows leave it out.

cdr3_aa cdr3_nt d_call clone_size j_call v_call
CASRTGTGGLDQPQHF TGTGCCAGCAGGACCGGGACAGGGGGCTTGGATCAGCCCCAGCATTTT TRBD1 many TRBJ1-5 TRBV27
CSVQGGTGSPEQYF TGCAGCGTTCAAGGAGGGACAGGGTCCCCCGAGCAGTACTTC TRBD1 . TRBJ2-7 TRBV29-1
CASSYVSGADREGEQYF TGTGCCAGCAGTTACGTTTCAGGGGCAGACAGGGAAGGGGAGCAGTACTTC TRBD1 . TRBJ2-7 TRBV6-5
CATSRQGNYGYTF TGTGCCACCAGTCGTCAGGGGAACTATGGCTACACCTTC . many TRBJ1-2 TRBV24-1
CASSLARGYEAFF TGTGCCAGCAGTTTAGCGCGAGGCTATGAAGCTTTCTTT . many TRBJ1-1 TRBV12-3/TRBV12-4
CSGSSGVETQYF TGCAGCGGGTCTAGCGGGGTGGAGACCCAGTACTTC TRBD2 many TRBJ2-5 TRBV29-1
CSARDRVNEQYF TGCAGCGCCCGGGACAGGGTAAACGAGCAGTACTTC TRBD1 many TRBJ2-7 TRBV29-1
CANSLIGYEQYF TGTGCCAACAGTCTTATAGGGTACGAGCAGTACTTC . . TRBJ2-7 TRBV7-8
CASSRPLGSSSYEQYF TGTGCCAGCAGTCGACCCTTAGGATCCAGCTCCTACGAGCAGTACTTC . . TRBJ2-7 TRBV28
CASSLGDQPQHF TGTGCCAGCAGTTTAGGGGATCAGCCCCAGCATTTT . many TRBJ1-5 TRBV12-3/TRBV12-4
CASSQEGGKGYEQYF TGCGCCAGCAGCCAGGAAGGGGGCAAGGGCTACGAGCAGTACTTC TRBD1 few TRBJ2-7 TRBV4-3